This TCR beta chain was found in a study of T cell responses to AZD1222 COVID-19 vaccine. Study results and caveats: Just six AZD1222 recipients tested seropositive at baseline. Regions 160-218 and 743-854 dominated among vaccine-associated CD4 TCRs spanning spike. Donors, mostly white British, included more females; clonal diversity was possibly underestimated.

On this clone itself: Its antigen is unidentified.

The CDR3 sequence is 17 residues long. Germline assignment: CDR1 MDHEN and CDR2 SYDVKM. The trim removed 4 bases at V and 4 bases at J, leaving 15 bases unmatched. Whether given at about 4 or about 12 weeks, second doses were pooled. Generated by immunoSEQ multiplex PCR, the TCRdb table keeps only in-frame clones and is missing some. The repertoire holds about 160,000 clones, with roughly nine tenths as singletons. This receptor was identified in an adult who received the AZD1222 COVID-19 vaccine. The sample in question was peripheral blood, obtained 28 days after the second AZD1222 dose. V gene TRBV28 combines with J gene TRBJ1-2, with TRBD1 matching 7 bases. The CDR3 sequence is CASSSAGTEGLSYGYTF. CDR3 DNA sequence: TGTGCCAGCAGTTCCGCAGGGACAGAGGGTTTGAGCTATGGCTACACCTTC.